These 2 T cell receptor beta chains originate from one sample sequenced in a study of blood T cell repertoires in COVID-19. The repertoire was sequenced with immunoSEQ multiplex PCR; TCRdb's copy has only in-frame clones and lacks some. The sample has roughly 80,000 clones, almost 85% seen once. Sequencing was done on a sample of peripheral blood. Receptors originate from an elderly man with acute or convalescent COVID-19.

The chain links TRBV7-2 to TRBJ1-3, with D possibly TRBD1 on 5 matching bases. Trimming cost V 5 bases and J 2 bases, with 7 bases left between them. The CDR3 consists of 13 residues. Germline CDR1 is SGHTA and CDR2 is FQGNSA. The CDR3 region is CASSRTTGNTIYF. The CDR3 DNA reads TGTGCCAGCAGCCGGACAACTGGAAACACCATATATTTT.

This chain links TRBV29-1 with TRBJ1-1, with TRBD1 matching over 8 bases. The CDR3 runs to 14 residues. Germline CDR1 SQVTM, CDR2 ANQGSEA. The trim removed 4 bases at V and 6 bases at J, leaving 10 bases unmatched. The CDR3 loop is CSVGAGGSGSEAFF. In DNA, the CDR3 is TGCAGCGTTGGGGCAGGGGGCTCGGGCTCTGAAGCTTTCTTT.